These 25 T cell receptor beta chains were all obtained from the same sample, sequenced in a study of cytomegalovirus exposure and HLA in healthy donors. The PCR made use of 60 Vbeta and 13 Jbeta primers. The protocol was immunoSEQ multiplex PCR, while the TCRdb copy is restricted to in-frame clones and leaves out a portion. The repertoire includes under 200,000 clones, around 84% of them detected once, and roughly 6.5% sits in the top ten. Sequenced input: PBMCs. The receptors come from a middle-aged man in good health and CMV-seropositive.

This clone was found a few times. The V call is TRBV6-1, the J call TRBJ2-3, with TRBD2 matching 13 bases. Trimming removed 4 bases from V and 3 bases from J; junction bases left unmatched: 13. The CDR3 spans 19 residues. CDR1 is MNHNS, CDR2 SASEGT, per germline. CDR3 protein: CASSGPGLAGALGTDTQYF. CDR3 sequence (DNA): TGTGCCAGCAGTGGTCCCGGACTAGCGGGAGCTCTAGGGACAGATACGCAGTATTTT.

The chain has TRBV15 and TRBJ1-5; no clear D gene. The germline CDR1 and CDR2 sequences are LNHNV and YYDKDF (reference sequence). V was clipped by 0 bases and J by 4 bases, with 4 bases between them. The CDR3 consists of 13 residues. The CDR3 loop reads CATSRDRNQPQHF. CDR3 coding DNA: TGTGCCACCAGCAGAGACAGGAATCAGCCCCAGCATTTT. Supplemented by reference TRBV15 and TRBJ1-5, the full variable domain reads DAMVIQNPRYQVTQFGKPVTLSCSQTLNHNVMYWYQQKSSQAPKLLFHYYDKDFNNEADTPDNFQSRRPNTSFCFLDIRSPGLGDTAMYLCATSRDRNQPQHFGDGTRLSIL.

About this clone: The sample has other DNA sequences that encode this CDR3 too. V gene TRBV6-6 combines with J gene TRBJ2-5; D not certain. Per germline, CDR1 MNHNY and CDR2 SVGAGI (reference sequence). This CDR3 contains 15 residues. Trimming removed 2 bases from V and 0 bases from J, with 10 bases in between. The CDR3 DNA is TGTGCCAGCAGTTACCTCGGGTCAGACCAAGAGACCCAGTACTTC. Protein product: CASSYLGSDQETQYF.

This clone was detected only a few times. The V and J genes are TRBV7-9 and TRBJ2-5; tentative D call: TRBD1 (6 bases). The CDR3 consists of 14 residues. Germline values: CDR1 SEHNR, CDR2 FQNEAQ (reference sequence). Between the trimmed V and J ends, which lost 2 bases and 4 bases, there was a span of 11 bases. The chain's CDR3 is CASSLWGRGETQYF. DNA for the CDR3: TGTGCCAGCAGCTTATGGGGCAGGGGAGAGACCCAGTACTTC.

The rearrangement uses TRBV27 and TRBJ1-2; a weak D match, TRBD1 (5 bases). The CDR3 totals 16 residues. CDR1 MNHEY and CDR2 SMNVEV come from the germline V gene (reference sequence). Trimming took 2 bases from V and 4 from J, leaving 17 bases between them. CDR3 in DNA: TGTGCCAGCAGTTTACAGGGTGGGTCCGGCGGCTATGGCTACACCTTC. Encoded protein: CASSLQGGSGGYGYTF.

V gene TRBV5-5 combines with J gene TRBJ2-1, with 9 bases that match TRBD2. V shed 0 bases, J shed 0 bases, and the junction held 7 bases outside the gene matches. This CDR3 is 18 amino acids long. Germline V gives CDR1 SGHKS, CDR2 YYEKEE (reference sequence). The CDR3 reads CASSLDGGGVSSYNEQFF. In nucleotides, the CDR3 is TGTGCCAGCAGCTTGGATGGCGGGGGGGTCAGCTCCTACAATGAGCAGTTCTTC. The full variable domain, rest sourced from reference TRBV5-5 and TRBJ2-1, is DAGVTQSPTHLIKTRGQQVTLRCSPISGHKSVSWYQQVLGQGPQFIFQYYEKEERGRGNFPDRFSARQFPNYSSELNVNALLLGDSALYLCASSLDGGGVSSYNEQFFGPGTRLTVL.

About this clone itself: At one end, the junction sequence differs from germline, possibly due to a read error. This chain joins TRBV7-9 and TRBJ2-3; D not certain. Germline V CDR1 and CDR2: SEHNR, FQNEAQ (reference sequence). The CDR3 sequence is 12 residues long. The DNA for the CDR3 is TGTTCCAGCAGCTTAGACCTATTTGCGCAGTATTTT. This encodes CSSSLDLFAQYF.

V and J are TRBV6-1 and TRBJ2-3; 7 bases are shared with TRBD1. The CDR3 loop spans 15 amino acids. Trimming at V came to 4 bases and at J to 3 bases, leaving 7 bases not matched to a gene. Germline CDR1 MNHNS, CDR2 SASEGT. The CDR3 loop is CASSVGRQGTDTQYF. For the CDR3, the DNA is TGTGCCAGCAGTGTGGGCCGACAGGGTACAGATACGCAGTATTTT.

The chain has TRBV19 and TRBJ2-6, with 9 bases identical to TRBD1. With V trimmed by 4 bases and J by 1 base, 8 bases remained unmatched. The CDR3 length is 18 residues. Germline V gene data show CDR1 as LNHDA and CDR2 as SQIVND (reference sequence). The CDR3 reads CASSKDTGGPSGANVLTF. Here the CDR3 DNA reads TGTGCCAGTAGTAAAGATACAGGGGGCCCTTCTGGGGCCAACGTCCTGACTTTC.

The J gene is TRBJ2-7, the V gene TRBV5-1, with TRBD1 as a possible D gene (5 bases). CDR1 and CDR2 from the germline V gene are SGHRS and YFSETQ. Trimming took off 5 bases at V and 4 bases at J, with 16 bases between the two ends. The CDR3 has 14 amino acids. In nucleotides, the CDR3 is TGCGCCAGCAGTCCCTCAGGACAAGCATACGAGCAGTACTTC. Amino acid sequence: CASSPSGQAYEQYF.

This clone has just one count. The rearrangement uses TRBV19 and TRBJ1-2, with 11 bases aligning to TRBD1. Germline CDR1 reads LNHDA; CDR2 reads SQIVND (reference sequence). The CDR3 totals 18 residues. The V and J ends lost 4 bases and 0 bases, in that order; junction bases with no gene match: 10. The CDR3, as DNA: TGTGCCAGTAGTACATCCGGGACAGGGGGGGCTGCTAACTATGGCTACACCTTC. Translating it yields CASSTSGTGGAANYGYTF.

The chain employs TRBV6-5 and TRBJ1-3; TRBD1 matches 7 bases. V gave up 6 bases and J gave up 2 bases; unmatched junction bases: 4. The CDR3 covers 14 residues. Germline lookup yields CDR1 MNHEY and CDR2 SVGAGI. CDR3: CASSRGVPGNTIYF. The CDR3 nucleotides are TGTGCCAGCAGCAGGGGGGTTCCTGGAAACACCATATATTTT.

This clone was counted only a few times. The chain combines TRBV10-1 with TRBJ1-6, with D uncertain. Germline values: CDR1 WNHNN, CDR2 SYGVQD (reference sequence). This CDR3 spans 13 amino acids. Deletions cut 2 bases from V and 9 bases from J, with 8 bases between. DNA for the CDR3: TGCGCCAGCAGTGAGGGCCTGATTTCACCCCTCCACTTT. Its protein is CASSEGLISPLHF.

J is TRBJ2-5 and V is TRBV6-5, with D unresolved. Per the germline V gene, CDR1 is MNHEY and CDR2 is SVGAGI. CDR3 length: 13 residues. The ends were cut back, 7 bases at V and 5 bases at J, with 14 bases in the middle. The CDR3 coding sequence is TGTGCCAGCACTCAACCAGGTGGCGAGACCCAGTACTTC. Encoded protein: CASTQPGGETQYF.

This clone was seen a single time. This chain links TRBV6-1 with TRBJ1-2; maybe TRBD1 (6 bases). There are 12 residues in the CDR3. CDR1 and CDR2 from the germline V gene are MNHNS and SASEGT. The germline V and J ends were trimmed by 7 bases and 4 bases, with 10 bases remaining between them. The CDR3 is CASTPDSYGYTF. CDR3 nucleotides: TGTGCCAGCACCCCGGACAGCTATGGCTACACCTTC.

The chain couples TRBV19 to TRBJ2-1, with D possibly being TRBD2 (6 bases). V shed 1 base and J shed 8 bases, with 12 bases lying between them. Germline-derived CDR1 and CDR2 are LNHDA and SQIVND (reference sequence). This CDR3 contains 14 residues. DNA for the CDR3: TGTGCCAGTAGTATAGGGGGCTGGGGGGATGAGCAGTTCTTC. This codes for CASSIGGWGDEQFF.

This clone has a single count. The chain has TRBV6-1 and TRBJ1-5; the D is unclear. Deletions cut 0 bases from V and 5 bases from J, with 5 bases between. There are 13 residues in the CDR3. Germline V gives CDR1 MNHNS, CDR2 SASEGT. The CDR3 bases are TGTGCCAGCAGTGAAGCTTTCGATCAGCCCCAGCATTTT. Amino acids: CASSEAFDQPQHF.

This chain connects TRBV2 to TRBJ2-5, with D unclear. The J call may be wrong; the DNA end is better matched by TRBJ2-7. This CDR3 has 14 residues. The germline V gene encodes CDR1 SNHLY and CDR2 FYNNEI. The CDR3 DNA follows: TGTGCCAGCAGACGAGGTAGGAGCTCCTACGAGCAGTACTTC. Translating gives CASRRGRSSYEQYF.

V and J are TRBV27 and TRBJ1-1; D is possibly TRBD1 (5 bases). V dropped 0 bases and J dropped 3 bases, with 8 bases sitting between them. CDR1 is MNHEY, CDR2 SMNVEV, per germline (reference sequence). The CDR3 runs 14 residues. In DNA form, the CDR3 reads TGTGCCAGCAGTTTATCGGGAGGGGACACTGAAGCTTTCTTT. Protein: CASSLSGGDTEAFF.

CDR3 coding DNA: TGTGCCAGCTCACCCAGGACAGGGGAGGGATACGAGCAGTACTTC. Translated: CASSPRTGEGYEQYF. V usage is TRBV18 and J usage is TRBJ2-7; 9 nucleotides align to TRBD1. V lost 3 bases to trimming and J lost 4 bases; unmatched junction nucleotides: 7. This CDR3 has 15 residues. Per the germline V gene, CDR1 is KGHSH and CDR2 is LQKENI.

The V call is TRBV7-9, the J call TRBJ1-3; D is unresolved. CDR3 size: 14 residues. V was cut by 5 bases and J by 0 bases, with 8 bases left in between. CDR1 and CDR2 from the germline V gene are SEHNR and FQNEAQ (reference sequence). Here the CDR3 reads CASSQSLSGNTIYF. The CDR3 DNA is TGTGCCAGCAGCCAAAGCCTCTCTGGAAACACCATATATTTT.

The rearrangement joins TRBV5-6 to TRBJ2-2, with D perhaps matching TRBD2 (5 bases). This CDR3 has 17 amino acids. Germline V gives CDR1 SGHDT, CDR2 YYEEEE. Trimming removed 4 bases from V and 5 bases from J, with 21 bases in between. The CDR3 spells CASSPRFAGGRTGELFF. The CDR3 DNA follows: TGTGCCAGCAGCCCGCGGTTCGCGGGCGGACGGACCGGGGAGCTGTTTTTT.

The chain carries TRBV13 and TRBJ2-5; TRBD2 matches 11 bases. V lost 5 bases to trimming and J lost 3 bases; unmatched junction nucleotides: 8. CDR1 is PRHDT, CDR2 FYEKMQ, per germline (reference sequence). The CDR3 contains 16 residues. This chain's CDR3 is CASSRRGLAGEETQYF. The CDR3 DNA reads as TGTGCCAGCAGCCGCCGCGGACTAGCGGGTGAAGAGACCCAGTACTTC.

The rearrangement links TRBV19 to TRBJ1-6; D may be TRBD1 (6 bases). V lost 1 base and J lost 11, with 12 bases in between. CDR1 is LNHDA, CDR2 SQIVND, per germline (reference sequence). The CDR3 has 14 residues. CDR3 coding DNA: TGTGCCAGTAGTATAGGGACAGCAGAGACACCCCTCCACTTT. This sequence encodes CASSIGTAETPLHF.

This sequence joins TRBV6-1 and TRBJ1-5, with 9 bases fitting TRBD1. CDR1 MNHNS and CDR2 SASEGT come from the germline V gene. The V gene end was trimmed by 3 bases and the J gene end by 3 bases; junction bases not matched to a gene: 3. The CDR3 is 15 residues long. CDR3 in DNA: TGTGCCAGCAGTGATGGACAGGGGAACAATCAGCCCCAGCATTTT. This codes for CASSDGQGNNQPQHF.